This T cell receptor beta chain derives from a study of blood T cell repertoires in COVID-19. Study-wide background: COVID-19 samples, acute and convalescent, were from the United States, Italy and Spain. In each case, the material was cDNA or gDNA derived from T cells, B-cell-depleted T cells, or PBMCs.

As originally analysed: Estimated nucleated cell counts came from reference gene primer amplification. Profiling relied on immunoSEQ multiplex PCR, and the TCRdb table lists in-frame clones only, not all of them. V and J calls plus clone size are reproduced from that table; the DNA served to infer D and trimming. The data show over 200,000 clones, with around 88% seen just once and roughly 8.6% held by the top ten. This clone was recorded once. With 7 bases clipped from V and 5 bases from J, the junction kept 14 bases outside the gene matches. CDR3 length: 15 residues. The germline gives CDR1 MDHEN, CDR2 SYDVKM.

Sequencing was carried out using peripheral blood. The rearrangement uses TRBV28 and TRBJ2-7; 7 bases match TRBD1. This clonotype was sampled from a man aged 35-49 years with active or convalescent COVID-19. In DNA, the CDR3 is TGTGCCAGCAACTCATGGGGCAGGGGGTCGAACGAGCAGTACTTC. Its translation is CASNSWGRGSNEQYF.